These 24 T cell receptor beta chains were sequenced from one sample in a study of control samples from healthy donors and cancer patients. Profiling relied on immunoSEQ multiplex PCR, and the TCRdb table lists in-frame clones only, not all of them. The table lists 55,000 to 90,000 clones, around 82% of them singletons. Source material: blood. These receptors all stem from a man between 50 and 59 years old in good health.

The rearrangement links TRBV24-1 to TRBJ2-1, with 10 bases fitting TRBD2. This CDR3 contains 15 residues. Unmatched junction bases numbered 4, after V lost 6 bases and J lost 3 bases. Germline CDR1 and CDR2: KGHDR and SFDVKD. As DNA, the CDR3 is TGTGCCACCAGTCCTAGCGGGGGCTTCTACAATGAGCAGTTCTTC. Translated, it gives CATSPSGGFYNEQFF.

The chain is built from TRBV10-3 and TRBJ1-2, with 7 bases identical to TRBD1. With 4 bases clipped from V and 4 bases from J, the junction kept 3 bases outside the gene matches. CDR1 ENHRY and CDR2 SYGVKD come from the germline V gene. This CDR3 has 13 amino acids. The CDR3 region is CAISGTGSYGYTF. CDR3 DNA: TGTGCCATCAGTGGGACAGGATCCTATGGCTACACCTTC.

The chain uses TRBV5-1 and TRBJ2-5, with 8 positions matching TRBD2. CDR1 is SGHRS, CDR2 YFSETQ, per germline. There are 15 residues in the CDR3. With 0 bases clipped from V and 3 bases from J, the junction kept 4 bases outside the gene matches. CDR3 sequence reads: CASSLGGGREETQYF. The CDR3 nucleotides read TGCGCCAGCAGCTTGGGCGGGGGGCGAGAAGAGACCCAGTACTTC.

J is TRBJ1-3 and V is TRBV11-2; 8 bases map to TRBD1. There are 15 residues in the CDR3. V shed 5 bases, J shed 5 bases, and the junction held 8 bases outside the gene matches. Germline lookup yields CDR1 SGHAT and CDR2 FQNNGV. In nucleotides, the CDR3 is TGTGCCAGCAGCCGGGGACAGGCCCCTCGAAACACCATATATTTT. Its translation: CASSRGQAPRNTIYF.

The chain joins TRBV6-5 to TRBJ1-2; D might be TRBD1 (5 bases). This CDR3 region has 14 residues. Germline V CDR1 and CDR2: MNHEY, SVGAGI. V dropped 1 base and J dropped 6 bases, with 12 bases sitting between them. This CDR3 is CASSYLGARDGYTF. The CDR3 DNA sequence: TGTGCCAGCAGTTACTTAGGGGCGCGGGATGGCTACACCTTC.

This clone appeared a few times. The rearrangement uses TRBV4-2 and TRBJ2-5, with a possible D match to TRBD2 (5 bases). This CDR3 comprises 14 residues. Germline CDR1 is LGHNA and CDR2 is YNFKEQ. V was cut by 5 bases and J by 5 bases, with 15 bases left in between. CDR3 in amino acids: CASSERWGVETQYF. The CDR3 nucleotides are TGTGCCAGCAGCGAAAGGTGGGGAGTTGAGACCCAGTACTTC.

The V call is TRBV2, the J call TRBJ2-1; D remains ambiguous. Germline V lookup: CDR1 SNHLY, CDR2 FYNNEI. Trimming took 4 bases from V and 6 from J, leaving 4 bases between them. The CDR3 loop spans 11 amino acids. The CDR3 bases are TGTGCCAGCAGTGTATCCAATGAGCAGTTCTTC. Its translation: CASSVSNEQFF.

The V call is TRBV20-1, the J call TRBJ1-1; TRBD1 matches at 7 bases. Germline CDR1 reads DFQATT; CDR2 reads SNEGSKA (reference sequence). The V segment lost 1 base and the J segment 12 bases; nucleotides outside the gene matches: 5. This CDR3 has 11 amino acids. This CDR3 is CSARVPTGSFF. DNA for the CDR3: TGCAGTGCTAGAGTACCGACAGGGTCTTTCTTT.

The chain links TRBV3-1 (or the pseudogene TRBV3-2) to TRBJ2-1; no definite D call. Per the germline V gene, CDR1 is LGHDT and CDR2 is YNNKEL (reference sequence). V lost 1 base and J lost 0, with 7 bases in between. This CDR3 region has 15 residues. CDR3 sequence (DNA): TGTGCCAGCAGCCAAGTATTGTCCTCCTACAATGAGCAGTTCTTC. Amino acid sequence: CASSQVLSSYNEQFF.

The V gene is TRBV6-6, the J gene TRBJ1-1, with TRBD1 as a possible D gene (6 bases). Germline CDR1 and CDR2: MNHNY and SVGAGI (reference sequence). CDR3 length equals 14 residues. The V end lost 2 bases, the J end lost 2 bases, and 9 bases lay between the germline ends. CDR3 coding DNA: TGTGCCAGCAGTTACACGACAGGCAACACTGAAGCTTTCTTT. Amino acids: CASSYTTGNTEAFF.

This rearrangement joins TRBV7-2 to TRBJ2-2, with 11 bases matching TRBD1. The junction had 8 bases not matched to a gene; V was cut back by 4 bases and J by 7 bases. The CDR3 covers 16 residues. Germline CDR1 and CDR2: SGHTA and FQGNSA. CDR3 DNA: TGTGCCAGCAGCTCGATCGGGACAGGGGGACGCGGGGAGCTGTTTTTT. The encoded protein is CASSSIGTGGRGELFF.

This chain joins TRBV9 and TRBJ2-5, with no clear D. Germline V gene sequence: CDR1 SGDLS, CDR2 YYNGEE. The CDR3 spans 15 residues. Trimming took 0 bases from V and 3 from J, leaving 12 bases between them. The CDR3 sequence: CASSVGRELEETQYF. The CDR3 nucleotides read TGTGCCAGCAGCGTAGGGCGAGAGTTAGAAGAGACCCAGTACTTC.

This clone was counted between two and nine times. The chain employs TRBV6-5 and TRBJ2-7; 11 positions agree with TRBD1. Germline CDR1 reads MNHEY; CDR2 reads SVGAGI. V was clipped by 5 bases and J by 7 bases; unmatched bases: 10. The CDR3 has 15 amino acids. The CDR3 bases are TGTGCCAGCAGTCCCAAGGACAGGGGGCCTGAGGAGCAGTACTTC. Protein sequence: CASSPKDRGPEEQYF.

This clone was detected only once. The CDR3 spells CATSDLSGNTIYF. The CDR3 coding sequence is TGTGCCACCAGTGATTTGTCCGGGAACACCATATATTTT. This chain connects TRBV24-1 to TRBJ1-3, with D unclear. The CDR3 extends over 13 amino acids. The germline V gene has CDR1 KGHDR and CDR2 SFDVKD. V lost 0 bases to trimming and J lost 7 bases, with 6 bases between them.

This chain connects TRBV4-3 to TRBJ2-7, with D possibly being TRBD1 or TRBD2 (6 bases each). The V end was cut by 0 bases, the J end by 4 bases, with 13 bases between. The CDR3 spans 15 residues. Germline V gene lookup returns CDR1 LGHNA and CDR2 YSLEER. The CDR3 nucleotides are TGCGCCAGCAGCCAAGAGAGCAGGGGAGGATACGAGCAGTACTTC. Residues: CASSQESRGGYEQYF.

V is TRBV6-1 and J is TRBJ1-5; no definite D call. The germline V and J ends were trimmed by 1 base and 0 bases, with 4 bases remaining between them. Looked up from germline, CDR1 is MNHNS and CDR2 is SASEGT. The CDR3 is 14 amino acids. CDR3 DNA sequence: TGTGCCAGCAGTGAAGGGTATAGCAATCAGCCCCAGCATTTT. It codes for CASSEGYSNQPQHF.

This clone occurred a few times. The J gene is TRBJ2-7, the V gene TRBV11-2, with D tentatively TRBD1 (6 bases). The germline CDR1 and CDR2 sequences are SGHAT and FQNNGV. The CDR3 extends over 15 amino acids. Trimming removed 1 base from V and 0 bases from J, with 10 bases in between. In DNA form, the CDR3 reads TGTGCCAGCAGCTTAGTTGGGGGCTACTCCTACGAGCAGTACTTC. Its protein product is CASSLVGGYSYEQYF.

This sequence joins TRBV9 and TRBJ2-6; a weak D match, TRBD1 (6 bases). The germline V and J ends were trimmed by 3 bases and 2 bases, with 18 bases remaining between them. CDR1 and CDR2 from the germline V gene are SGDLS and YYNGEE. The CDR3 extends over 18 amino acids. The CDR3 DNA reads TGTGCCAGCAGCGCCGATACCCGATCAGGGGCTGGGGCCAACGTCCTGACTTTC. Protein: CASSADTRSGAGANVLTF.

In this sample, this clone turned up a few times. V gene TRBV28 combines with J gene TRBJ2-2, with D unclear. Germline V CDR1 and CDR2: MDHEN, SYDVKM. V lost 10 bases and J 4 bases, leaving 4 bases between the germline ends. This CDR3 has 10 residues. The CDR3 loop reads CATSTGELFF. DNA of the CDR3: TGTGCCACATCCACCGGGGAGCTGTTTTTT. Together with reference TRBV28 and TRBJ2-2, the CDR3 gives the full variable domain: DVKVTQSSRYLVKRTGEKVFLECVQDMDHENMFWYRQDPGLGLRLIYFSYDVKMKEKGDIPEGYSVSREKKERFSLILESASTNQTSMYLCATSTGELFFGEGSRLTVL.

This clone was seen once. The chain carries TRBV6-5 and TRBJ1-4, with D perhaps matching TRBD1 (6 bases). The CDR3 covers 15 residues. Trimming removed 2 bases from V and 6 bases from J, with 13 bases in between. Germline CDR1 MNHEY, CDR2 SVGAGI. Here the CDR3 DNA reads TGTGCCAGCAGTTACGATGGGGGCGCGGATGAAAAACTGTTTTTT. Translation gives CASSYDGGADEKLFF.

This chain uses TRBV27 with TRBJ1-1; no clear D. Trimming removed 2 bases at V and 6 bases at J, with 16 bases between. Germline V gene data show CDR1 as MNHEY and CDR2 as SMNVEV (reference sequence). This CDR3 has 15 amino acids. The CDR3 loop reads CASSLRVGVRPEAFF. CDR3 nucleotide sequence: TGTGCCAGCAGTTTAAGGGTTGGGGTTCGACCTGAAGCTTTCTTT.

The rearrangement uses TRBV9 and TRBJ2-2, with TRBD2 matching over 9 bases. Germline V gives CDR1 SGDLS, CDR2 YYNGEE. Trimming cost V 0 bases and J 2 bases; bases outside gene matches: 5. CDR3 length equals 17 residues. The CDR3 DNA sequence: TGTGCCAGCAGCGTAGGAGGCGGGGGGGCCAACACCGGGGAGCTGTTTTTT. Translation gives CASSVGGGGANTGELFF.

CDR3 DNA sequence: TGTGCCAGCTCTCCGCGGGGATCCTACAATGAGCAGTTCTTC. Protein product: CASSPRGSYNEQFF. This rearrangement joins TRBV18 to TRBJ2-1; perhaps TRBD2 as D (6 bases). V was shortened by 6 bases and J by 1 base, with 10 bases between the two germline ends. Germline V gives CDR1 KGHSH, CDR2 LQKENI. The CDR3 spans 14 residues.

In this sample, this clone turned up once. The chain joins TRBV9 to TRBJ1-1, with TRBD1 identical over 7 bases. Trimming took 4 bases from V and 11 from J; bases not matched to a gene: 11. The CDR3 is made up of 13 amino acids. The germline CDR1 and CDR2 sequences are SGDLS and YYNGEE. The CDR3 bases are TGTGCCAGCAGCCCGGAGGGGGCGCTAAAGGCTTTCTTT. This translates into CASSPEGALKAFF.